Listed here are 19 T cell receptor beta chains from one sample, sequenced in a study of cytomegalovirus exposure and HLA in healthy donors. In the PCR, 60 Vbeta and 13 Jbeta primers were used. Profiling relied on immunoSEQ multiplex PCR, and the TCRdb table lists in-frame clones only, not all of them. The table includes approximately 170,000 clones, 70% to 80% detected once. The sequenced material came from PBMCs. Receptors originate from a man aged 35-49 years in good health and CMV-seronegative.

The V and J genes are TRBV5-4 and TRBJ1-1; tentatively, D is TRBD1 (6 bases). From germline, CDR1 is SGHNT and CDR2 YYREEE (reference sequence). The CDR3 contains 14 residues. V lost 7 bases and J 2 bases, leaving 15 bases between the germline ends. CDR3 residues: CASEVGATNTEAFF. CDR3 DNA sequence: TGTGCCAGCGAAGTGGGGGCAACTAACACTGAAGCTTTCTTT.

This clone has just a few counts. This chain joins TRBV28 and TRBJ2-3; TRBD1 matches at 7 bases. The V segment lost 4 bases and the J segment 4 bases; nucleotides outside the gene matches: 5. Germline V gene data show CDR1 as MDHEN and CDR2 as SYDVKM. The CDR3 contains 14 residues. CDR3: CASSSGTDSDTQYF. As DNA, the CDR3 is TGTGCCAGCAGTTCCGGGACAGATTCAGATACGCAGTATTTT.

The chain carries TRBV5-1 and TRBJ2-5; 8 nucleotides agree with TRBD1. With V trimmed by 2 bases and J by 1 base, 1 base remained unmatched. Germline V gives CDR1 SGHRS, CDR2 YFSETQ. This CDR3 is 14 amino acids long. As DNA, the CDR3 is TGCGCCAGCAGCTTCGGGACAGGCCAAGAGACCCAGTACTTC. Translating it yields CASSFGTGQETQYF.

Comment on this clone: At one end the junction does not follow the germline gene, possibly because of a read error. V usage is TRBV6-1 and J usage is TRBJ2-6; tentative D call: TRBD1 (5 bases). The CDR3 contains 15 residues. Germline assignment: CDR1 MNHNS and CDR2 SASEGT. Written as DNA, the CDR3 is TGTGCCAGCAGTAGTACAGACGCTGGGGCCAACGGCCTGACTTTC. Encoded protein: CASSSTDAGANGLTF.

The J gene is TRBJ1-5, the V gene TRBV30; possibly TRBD1 for D (6 bases). V shed 1 base and J shed 0 bases, with 13 bases lying between them. This CDR3 comprises 16 residues. Germline V gene lookup returns CDR1 GTSNPN and CDR2 SVGIG (reference sequence). The CDR3 nucleotides read TGTGCCTGGAGTGGAGGACAGACCTATAGCAATCAGCCCCAGCATTTT. The encoded protein is CAWSGGQTYSNQPQHF.

The table lists this clone with a few counts. The chain combines TRBV27 with TRBJ2-1; D remains unclear. With 2 bases removed from V and 14 bases from J, the gap between germline ends came to 13 bases. The V gene's germline CDR1 is MNHEY and CDR2 SMNVEV (reference sequence). The CDR3 is 12 amino acids. The CDR3 bases are TGTGCCAGCAGTTTAGGTGGTTCCGTAGAGTTCTTC. It encodes CASSLGGSVEFF.

This clone was counted once. The chain joins TRBV11-2 to TRBJ1-1; D perhaps matches TRBD1 (6 bases). Trimming shortened V by 1 base and J by 10 bases, and 13 bases separated the two germline ends. This CDR3 is built from 13 residues. Looked up from germline, CDR1 is SGHAT and CDR2 is FQNNGV. This CDR3 reads CASSLAGTGLAFF. CDR3 nucleotides: TGTGCCAGCAGCTTAGCGGGTACAGGGCTAGCTTTCTTT.

The chain uses TRBV7-2 and TRBJ2-2; D unclear. Trimming took off 5 bases at V and 6 bases at J, with 7 bases between the two ends. This CDR3 has 12 amino acids. Germline CDR1 and CDR2: SGHTA and FQGNSA. The DNA for the CDR3 is TGTGCCAGCAGCCTAGTATCCGGGGAGCTGTTTTTT. Its protein product is CASSLVSGELFF.

V and J are TRBV21-1 and TRBJ2-4; TRBD2 is taken as the D call from the table, unchecked against the DNA. TRBV21-1 is marked as a pseudogene. The CDR3 extends over 14 amino acids. Here the CDR3 reads CASSKKPGITIQYF. CDR3 coding DNA: TGTGCCAGCAGCAAAAAACCGGGGATAACTATTCAGTACTTC.

The rearrangement links TRBV7-3 to TRBJ2-1; 10 nucleotides line up with TRBD2. The V and J ends lost 5 bases and 5 bases, in that order; junction bases with no gene match: 3. Germline CDR1 reads SGHTA; CDR2 reads FQGTGA. CDR3 size: 14 residues. CDR3 protein: CASSPSGSDNEQFF. CDR3 sequence (DNA): TGTGCCAGCAGCCCTAGCGGGAGTGACAATGAGCAGTTCTTC.

The chain recombines TRBV5-6 with TRBJ2-2; 7 positions agree with TRBD1. Germline V gene data show CDR1 as SGHDT and CDR2 as YYEEEE. The trim removed 4 bases at V and 1 base at J, leaving 1 base unmatched. CDR3 length: 14 amino acids. CDR3 bases: TGTGCCAGCAGCCCAGGGGGGAACACCGGGGAGCTGTTTTTT. Amino acid sequence: CASSPGGNTGELFF.

The V and J genes are TRBV9 and TRBJ1-1; a possible D gene is TRBD1 (5 bases). The V end lost 0 bases, the J end lost 1 base, and 13 bases lay between the germline ends. CDR1 and CDR2 from the germline V gene are SGDLS and YYNGEE. The CDR3 consists of 16 residues. CDR3 residues: CASSVATGRGNTEAFF. Here the CDR3 DNA reads TGTGCCAGCAGCGTAGCTACGGGGAGGGGGAACACTGAAGCTTTCTTT.

The rearrangement joins TRBV30 to TRBJ2-4, with a weak D call TRBD2 (5 bases). Trimming stripped 2 bases from V and 12 bases from J, with 14 bases between. Germline-derived CDR1 and CDR2 are GTSNPN and SVGIG (reference sequence). The CDR3 covers 12 residues. The CDR3 bases are TGTGCCTGGAGTTTGGACTCCCGGCGTCAGTACTTC. As protein: CAWSLDSRRQYF. The full variable domain, its missing parts supplied by reference TRBV30 and TRBJ2-4, is SQTIHQWPATLVQPVGSPLSLECTVEGTSNPNLYWYRQAAGRGLQLLFYSVGIGQISSEVPQNLSASRPQDRQFILSSKKLLLSDSGFYLCAWSLDSRRQYFGAGTRLSVL.

The genes are TRBV15 and TRBJ1-2; the D gene is possibly TRBD1 (5 bases). The V gene lost 1 base and the J gene lost 7 bases, with 10 bases spanning the gap. CDR1 and CDR2 from the germline V gene are LNHNV and YYDKDF (reference sequence). The CDR3 sequence is 13 residues long. CDR3 bases: TGTGCCACCAGCAGAGCTGCGGGGGGTGGCTACACCTTC. Translating it yields CATSRAAGGGYTF.

V is TRBV5-4 and J is TRBJ1-1, with TRBD1 matching 8 bases. There are 14 residues in the CDR3. V was clipped by 5 bases and J by 1 base; unmatched bases: 4. CDR1 SGHNT and CDR2 YYREEE come from the germline V gene (reference sequence). The CDR3 DNA reads TGTGCCAGCAGACAGGACAGGGAGAACACTGAAGCTTTCTTT. This codes for CASRQDRENTEAFF.

This chain links TRBV2 with TRBJ2-7, with TRBD2 matching over 7 bases. In germline, CDR1 is SNHLY, CDR2 FYNNEI. The CDR3 has 15 residues. Trimming removed 4 bases from V and 7 bases from J; junction bases left unmatched: 13. CDR3 nucleotide sequence: TGTGCCAGCAGTGCGGGGGGACTCGCGTTTCAGGAGCAGTACTTC. The encoded protein is CASSAGGLAFQEQYF.

The chain joins TRBV7-3 to TRBJ2-1; 9 nucleotides line up with TRBD2. This CDR3 spans 14 amino acids. Germline-derived CDR1 and CDR2 are SGHTA and FQGTGA. The V and J ends lost 1 base and 15 bases, in that order; junction bases with no gene match: 10. The CDR3 protein is CASSLSSGRSSMFF. In nucleotides, the CDR3 is TGTGCCAGCAGCTTAAGCAGCGGGAGGTCTAGTATGTTCTTC.

This clone was seen a few times. The chain has TRBV30 and TRBJ1-4, with no clear D. CDR3 length equals 14 residues. Trimming pared 1 base from V and 6 bases from J, leaving 12 bases between. Germline V gene data show CDR1 as GTSNPN and CDR2 as SVGIG (reference sequence). CDR3 residues: CAWSEAGGYEKLFF. The CDR3 DNA sequence: TGTGCCTGGAGTGAGGCGGGCGGGTATGAAAAACTGTTTTTT.

The rearrangement uses TRBV5-4 and TRBJ2-5; TRBD2 agrees at 13 bases. Germline V gene sequence: CDR1 SGHNT, CDR2 YYREEE (reference sequence). The CDR3 is 17 residues long. The V gene end was trimmed by 3 bases and the J gene end by 5 bases; junction bases not matched to a gene: 10. This CDR3 reads CASSSGGTSGVRETQYF. CDR3 in DNA: TGTGCCAGCAGCTCCGGGGGGACTAGCGGGGTCCGGGAGACCCAGTACTTC. Combining the CDR3 with reference TRBV5-4 and TRBJ2-5 gives the whole variable domain ETGVTQSPTHLIKTRGQQVTLRCSSQSGHNTVSWYQQALGQGPQFIFQYYREEENGRGNFPPRFSGLQFPNYSSELNVNALELDDSALYLCASSSGGTSGVRETQYFGPGTRLLVL.